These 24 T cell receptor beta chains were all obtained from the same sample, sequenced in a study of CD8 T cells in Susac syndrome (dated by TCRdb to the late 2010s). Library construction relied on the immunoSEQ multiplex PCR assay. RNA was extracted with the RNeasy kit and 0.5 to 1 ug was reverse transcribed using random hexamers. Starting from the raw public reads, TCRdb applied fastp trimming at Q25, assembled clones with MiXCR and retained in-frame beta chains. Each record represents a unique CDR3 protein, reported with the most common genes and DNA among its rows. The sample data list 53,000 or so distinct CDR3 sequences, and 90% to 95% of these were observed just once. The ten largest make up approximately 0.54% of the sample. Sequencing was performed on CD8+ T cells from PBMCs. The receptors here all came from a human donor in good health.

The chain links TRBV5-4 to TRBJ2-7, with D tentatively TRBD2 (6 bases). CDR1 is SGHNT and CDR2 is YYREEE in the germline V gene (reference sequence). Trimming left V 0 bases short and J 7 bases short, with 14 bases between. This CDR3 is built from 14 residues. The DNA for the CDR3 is TGTGCCAGCAGCTTGGTTGGAGGGGCTTCGGAGCAGTACTTC. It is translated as CASSLVGGASEQYF.

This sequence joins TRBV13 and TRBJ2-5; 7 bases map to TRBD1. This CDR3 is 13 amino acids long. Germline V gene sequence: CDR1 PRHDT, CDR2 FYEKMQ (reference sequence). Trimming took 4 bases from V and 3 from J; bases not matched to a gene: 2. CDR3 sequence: CASSSGTEETQYF. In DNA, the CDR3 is TGTGCCAGCAGCTCCGGGACAGAAGAGACCCAGTACTTC.

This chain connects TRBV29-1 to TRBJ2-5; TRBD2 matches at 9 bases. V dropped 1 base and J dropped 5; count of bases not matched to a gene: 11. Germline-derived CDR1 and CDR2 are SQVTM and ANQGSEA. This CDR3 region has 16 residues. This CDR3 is CSVEGSTSGRLETQYF. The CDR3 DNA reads TGCAGCGTTGAAGGGTCGACTAGCGGAAGACTTGAGACCCAGTACTTC.

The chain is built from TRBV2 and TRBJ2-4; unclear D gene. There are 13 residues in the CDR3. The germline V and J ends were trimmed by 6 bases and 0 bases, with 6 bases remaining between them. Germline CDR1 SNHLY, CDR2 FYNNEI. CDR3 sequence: CASRDLAKNIQYF. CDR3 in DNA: TGTGCCAGCAGGGATTTAGCCAAAAACATTCAGTACTTC.

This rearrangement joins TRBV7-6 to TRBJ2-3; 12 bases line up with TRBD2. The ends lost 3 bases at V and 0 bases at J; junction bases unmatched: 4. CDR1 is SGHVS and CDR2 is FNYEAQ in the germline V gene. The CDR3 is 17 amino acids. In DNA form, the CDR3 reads TGTGCCAGCAGCTTCGATGGGACTAGCGGGAGCACAGATACGCAGTATTTT. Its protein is CASSFDGTSGSTDTQYF.

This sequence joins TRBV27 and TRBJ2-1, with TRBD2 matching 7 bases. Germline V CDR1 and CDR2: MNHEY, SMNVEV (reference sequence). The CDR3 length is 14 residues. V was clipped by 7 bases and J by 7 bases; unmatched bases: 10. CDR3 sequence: CASTPVGGPNEQFF. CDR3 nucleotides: TGTGCCAGCACCCCAGTGGGAGGGCCTAATGAGCAGTTCTTC.

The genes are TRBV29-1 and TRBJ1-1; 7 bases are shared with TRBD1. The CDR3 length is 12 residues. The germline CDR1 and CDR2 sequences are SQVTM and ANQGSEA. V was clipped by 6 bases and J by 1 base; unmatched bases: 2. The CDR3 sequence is CSVPGGNTEAFF. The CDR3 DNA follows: TGCAGCGTGCCAGGGGGGAACACTGAAGCTTTCTTT.

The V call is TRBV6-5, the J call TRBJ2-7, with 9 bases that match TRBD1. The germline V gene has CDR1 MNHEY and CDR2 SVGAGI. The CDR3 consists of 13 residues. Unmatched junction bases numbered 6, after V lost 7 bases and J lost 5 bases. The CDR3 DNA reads TGTGCCAGCATCGGAACAGGGGGCCACGAGCAGTACTTC. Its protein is CASIGTGGHEQYF.

The CDR3 loop reads CASSQGAPDRTYYNEQFF. The CDR3 coding sequence is TGCGCCAGCAGCCAAGGTGCTCCTGACAGGACGTACTACAATGAGCAGTTCTTC. The rearrangement uses TRBV4-1 and TRBJ2-1; a possible D gene is TRBD1 (6 bases). CDR1 and CDR2 (germline): MGHRA, YSYEKL. Trimming stripped 1 base from V and 3 bases from J, with 19 bases between. CDR3 length equals 18 residues.

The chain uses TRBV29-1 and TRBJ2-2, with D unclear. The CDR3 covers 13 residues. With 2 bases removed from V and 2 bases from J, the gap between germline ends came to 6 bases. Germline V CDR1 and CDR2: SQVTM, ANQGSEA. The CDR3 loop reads CSVEPPNTGELFF. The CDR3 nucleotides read TGCAGCGTTGAACCACCCAACACCGGGGAGCTGTTTTTT.

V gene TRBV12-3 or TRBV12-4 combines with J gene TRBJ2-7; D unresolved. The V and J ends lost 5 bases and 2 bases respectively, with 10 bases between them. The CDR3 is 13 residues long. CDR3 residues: CASSLPNAYEQYF. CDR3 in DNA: TGTGCCAGCAGTCTCCCGAACGCCTACGAGCAGTACTTC.

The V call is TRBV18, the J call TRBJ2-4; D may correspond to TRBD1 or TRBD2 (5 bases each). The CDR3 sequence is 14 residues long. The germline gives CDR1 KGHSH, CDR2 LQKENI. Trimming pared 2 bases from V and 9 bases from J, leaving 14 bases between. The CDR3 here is CASSPSGAYGIQYF. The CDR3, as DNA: TGTGCCAGCTCACCATCCGGGGCGTATGGCATTCAGTACTTC.

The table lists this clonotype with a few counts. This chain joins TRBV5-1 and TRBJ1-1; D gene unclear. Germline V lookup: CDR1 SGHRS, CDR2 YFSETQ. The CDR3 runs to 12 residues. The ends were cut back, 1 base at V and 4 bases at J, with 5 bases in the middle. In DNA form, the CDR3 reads TGCGCCAGCAGCTTGTATGGCACTGAAGCTTTCTTT. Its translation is CASSLYGTEAFF.

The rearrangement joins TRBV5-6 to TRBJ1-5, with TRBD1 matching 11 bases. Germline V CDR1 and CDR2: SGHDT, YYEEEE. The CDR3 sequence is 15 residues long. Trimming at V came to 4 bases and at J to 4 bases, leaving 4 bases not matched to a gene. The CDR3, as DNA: TGTGCCAGCAGCCCGGGACAGGGGGTGAATCAGCCCCAGCATTTT. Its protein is CASSPGQGVNQPQHF.

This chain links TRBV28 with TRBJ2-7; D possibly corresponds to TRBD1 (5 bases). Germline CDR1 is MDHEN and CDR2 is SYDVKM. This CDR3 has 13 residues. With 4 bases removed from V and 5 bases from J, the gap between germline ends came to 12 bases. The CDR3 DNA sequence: TGTGCCAGCAGTTACAGGACGTCTGACGAGCAGTACTTC. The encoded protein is CASSYRTSDEQYF.

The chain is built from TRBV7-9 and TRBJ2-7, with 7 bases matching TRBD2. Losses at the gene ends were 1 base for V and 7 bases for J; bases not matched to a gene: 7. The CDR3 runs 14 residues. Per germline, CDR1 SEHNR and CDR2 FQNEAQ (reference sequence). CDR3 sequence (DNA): TGTGCCAGCAGCTTAGGGGCGGGAGAGGGGGAGCAGTACTTC. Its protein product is CASSLGAGEGEQYF. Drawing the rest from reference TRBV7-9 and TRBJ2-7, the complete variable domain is DTGVSQNPRHKITKRGQNVTFRCDPISEHNRLYWYRQTLGQGPEFLTYFQNEAQLEKSRLLSDRFSAERPKGSFSTLEIQRTEQGDSAMYLCASSLGAGEGEQYFGPGTRLTVT.

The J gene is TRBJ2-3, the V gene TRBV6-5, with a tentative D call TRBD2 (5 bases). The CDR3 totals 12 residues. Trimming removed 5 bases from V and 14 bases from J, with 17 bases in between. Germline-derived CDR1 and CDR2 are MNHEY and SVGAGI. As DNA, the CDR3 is TGTGCCAGCAGTGCAGGACTGCAAGGGTTGTATTTT. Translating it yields CASSAGLQGLYF.

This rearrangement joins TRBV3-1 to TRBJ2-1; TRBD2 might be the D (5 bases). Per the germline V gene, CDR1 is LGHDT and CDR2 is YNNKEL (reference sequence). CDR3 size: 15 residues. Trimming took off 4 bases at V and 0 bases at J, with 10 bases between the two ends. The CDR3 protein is CASSPDWSSYNEQFF. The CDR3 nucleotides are TGTGCCAGCAGCCCGGACTGGAGCTCCTACAATGAGCAGTTCTTC.

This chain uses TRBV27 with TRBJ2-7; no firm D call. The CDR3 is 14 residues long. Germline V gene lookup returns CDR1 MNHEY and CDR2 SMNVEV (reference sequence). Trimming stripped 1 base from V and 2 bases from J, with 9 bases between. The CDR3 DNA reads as TGTGCCAGCAGTTTATTTGCCGGCCCCTACGAGCAGTACTTC. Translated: CASSLFAGPYEQYF.

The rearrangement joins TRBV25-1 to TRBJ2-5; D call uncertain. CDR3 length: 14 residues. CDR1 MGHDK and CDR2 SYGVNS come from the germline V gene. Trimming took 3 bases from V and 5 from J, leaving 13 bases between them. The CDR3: CASSDVGDTETQYF. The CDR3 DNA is TGTGCCAGCAGTGACGTTGGCGACACGGAGACCCAGTACTTC.

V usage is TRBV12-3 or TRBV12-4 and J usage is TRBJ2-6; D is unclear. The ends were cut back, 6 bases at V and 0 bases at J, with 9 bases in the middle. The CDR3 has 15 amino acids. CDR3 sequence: CASRSGYSGANVLTF. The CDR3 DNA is TGTGCCAGCAGGTCGGGTTACTCTGGGGCCAACGTCCTGACTTTC.

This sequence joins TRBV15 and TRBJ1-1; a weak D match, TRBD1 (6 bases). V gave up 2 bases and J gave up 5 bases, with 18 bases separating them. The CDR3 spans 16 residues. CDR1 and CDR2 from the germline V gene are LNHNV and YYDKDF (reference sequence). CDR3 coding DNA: TGTGCCACCAGCAGACCCATCAAGGGGGGGTCGACTGAAGCTTTCTTT. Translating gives CATSRPIKGGSTEAFF. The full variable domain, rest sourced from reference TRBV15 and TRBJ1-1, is DAMVIQNPRYQVTQFGKPVTLSCSQTLNHNVMYWYQQKSSQAPKLLFHYYDKDFNNEADTPDNFQSRRPNTSFCFLDIRSPGLGDTAMYLCATSRPIKGGSTEAFFGQGTRLTVV.

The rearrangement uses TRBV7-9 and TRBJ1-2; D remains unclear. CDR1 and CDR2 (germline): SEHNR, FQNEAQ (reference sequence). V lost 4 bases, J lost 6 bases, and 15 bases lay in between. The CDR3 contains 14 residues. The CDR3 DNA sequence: TGTGCCAGCAGCTCGGGCTTCAACCTGGATGGCTACACCTTC. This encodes CASSSGFNLDGYTF. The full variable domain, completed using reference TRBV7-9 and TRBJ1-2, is DTGVSQNPRHKITKRGQNVTFRCDPISEHNRLYWYRQTLGQGPEFLTYFQNEAQLEKSRLLSDRFSAERPKGSFSTLEIQRTEQGDSAMYLCASSSGFNLDGYTFGSGTRLTVV.

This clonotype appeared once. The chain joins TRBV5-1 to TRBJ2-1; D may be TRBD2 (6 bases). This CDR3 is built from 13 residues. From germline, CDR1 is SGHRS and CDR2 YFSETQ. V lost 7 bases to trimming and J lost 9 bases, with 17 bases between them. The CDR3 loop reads CASWGDFRGEQFF. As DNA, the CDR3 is TGCGCCAGCTGGGGGGACTTCCGAGGTGAGCAGTTCTTC.